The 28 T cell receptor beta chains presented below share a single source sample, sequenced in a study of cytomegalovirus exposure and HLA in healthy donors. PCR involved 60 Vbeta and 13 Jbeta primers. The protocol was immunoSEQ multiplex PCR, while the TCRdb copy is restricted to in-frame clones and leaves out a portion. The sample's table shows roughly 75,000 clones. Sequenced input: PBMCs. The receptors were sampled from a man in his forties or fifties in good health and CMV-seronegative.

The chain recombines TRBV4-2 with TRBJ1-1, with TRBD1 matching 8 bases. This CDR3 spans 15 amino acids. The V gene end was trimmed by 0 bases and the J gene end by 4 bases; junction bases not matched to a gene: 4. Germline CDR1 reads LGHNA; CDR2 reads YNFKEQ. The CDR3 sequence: CASSQDQGAGTEAFF. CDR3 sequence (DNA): TGTGCCAGCAGCCAAGATCAGGGGGCGGGCACTGAAGCTTTCTTT.

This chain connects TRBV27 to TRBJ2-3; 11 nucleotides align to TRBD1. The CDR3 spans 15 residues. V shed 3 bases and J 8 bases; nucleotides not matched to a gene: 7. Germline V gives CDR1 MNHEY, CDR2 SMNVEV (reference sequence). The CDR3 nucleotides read TGTGCCAGCAGTTTGGTGACCGGGACAGGGGGTACGCAGTATTTT. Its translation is CASSLVTGTGGTQYF.

CDR3 in DNA: TGTGCCAGCAGCCCTAGCGGGGGGACCTACGAGCAGTACTTC. Residues: CASSPSGGTYEQYF. V gene TRBV7-9 combines with J gene TRBJ2-7, with TRBD2 identical over 11 bases. This CDR3 has 14 residues. Germline values: CDR1 SEHNR, CDR2 FQNEAQ (reference sequence). After removal of 5 bases from V and 2 bases from J, the junction contained 2 bases not matched to a gene.

The DNA of the CDR3 is TGTGCCAGCAGCTTACCCTCTACAGGGCGGTCTGGAAACACCATATATTTT. Translation: CASSLPSTGRSGNTIYF. V and J are TRBV11-2 and TRBJ1-3; D perhaps matches TRBD1 (6 bases). Looked up from germline, CDR1 is SGHAT and CDR2 is FQNNGV. With 2 bases removed from V and 1 base from J, the gap between germline ends came to 15 bases. The length of the CDR3 is 17 residues.

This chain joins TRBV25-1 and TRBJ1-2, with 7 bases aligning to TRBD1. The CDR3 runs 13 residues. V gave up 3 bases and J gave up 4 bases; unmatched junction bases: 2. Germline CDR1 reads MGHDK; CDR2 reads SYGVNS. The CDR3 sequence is CASSDDRAYGYTF. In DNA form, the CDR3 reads TGTGCCAGCAGTGACGACAGGGCCTATGGCTACACCTTC.

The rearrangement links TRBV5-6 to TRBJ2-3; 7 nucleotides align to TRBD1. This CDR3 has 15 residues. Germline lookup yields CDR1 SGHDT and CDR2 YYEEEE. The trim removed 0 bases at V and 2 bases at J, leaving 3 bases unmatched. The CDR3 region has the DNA TGTGCCAGCAGCTTGGCGGGGACAGCCACAGATACGCAGTATTTT. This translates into CASSLAGTATDTQYF.

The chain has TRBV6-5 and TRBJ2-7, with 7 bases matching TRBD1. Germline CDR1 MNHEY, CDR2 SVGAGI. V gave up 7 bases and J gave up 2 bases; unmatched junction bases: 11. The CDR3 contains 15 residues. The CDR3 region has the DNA TGTGCCAGCAATACCAACCGGGACAGTCCCTACGAGCAGTACTTC. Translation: CASNTNRDSPYEQYF.

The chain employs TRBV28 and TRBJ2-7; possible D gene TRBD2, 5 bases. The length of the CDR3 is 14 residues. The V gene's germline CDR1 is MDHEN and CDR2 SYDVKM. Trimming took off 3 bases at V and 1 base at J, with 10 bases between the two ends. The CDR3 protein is CASSFPGKSYEQYF. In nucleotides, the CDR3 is TGTGCCAGCAGTTTTCCGGGGAAGTCCTACGAGCAGTACTTC.

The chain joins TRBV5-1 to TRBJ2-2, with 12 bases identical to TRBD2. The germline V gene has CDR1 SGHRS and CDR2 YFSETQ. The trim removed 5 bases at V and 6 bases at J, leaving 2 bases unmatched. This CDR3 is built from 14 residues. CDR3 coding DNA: TGCGCCAGCAGGCGACTAGCGGGAGCCGGGGAGCTGTTTTTT. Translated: CASRRLAGAGELFF.

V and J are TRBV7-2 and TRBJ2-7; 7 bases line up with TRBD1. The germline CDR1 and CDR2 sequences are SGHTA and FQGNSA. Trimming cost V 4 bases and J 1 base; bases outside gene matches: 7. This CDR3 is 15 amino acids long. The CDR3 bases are TGTGCCAGCAGCTCCGACAGGGCAGGGTCCTACGAGCAGTACTTC. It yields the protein CASSSDRAGSYEQYF.

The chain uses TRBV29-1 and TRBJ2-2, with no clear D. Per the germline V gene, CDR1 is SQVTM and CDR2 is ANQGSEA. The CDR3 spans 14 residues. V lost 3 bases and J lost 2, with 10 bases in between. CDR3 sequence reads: CSVEAGTNTGELFF. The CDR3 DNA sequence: TGCAGCGTTGAGGCAGGTACTAACACCGGGGAGCTGTTTTTT.

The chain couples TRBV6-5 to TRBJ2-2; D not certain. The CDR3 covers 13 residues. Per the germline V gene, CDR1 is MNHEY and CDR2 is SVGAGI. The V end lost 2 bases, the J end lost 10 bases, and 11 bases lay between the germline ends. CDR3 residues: CASSYDRAAELFF. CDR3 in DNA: TGTGCCAGCAGTTACGACCGCGCGGCGGAGCTGTTTTTT.

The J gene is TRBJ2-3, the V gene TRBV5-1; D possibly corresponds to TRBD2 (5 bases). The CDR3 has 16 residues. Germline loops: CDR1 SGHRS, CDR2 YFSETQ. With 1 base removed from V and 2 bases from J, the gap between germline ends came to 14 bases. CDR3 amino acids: CASSLSVDGLTDTQYF. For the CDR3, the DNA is TGCGCCAGCAGCTTGTCGGTGGACGGACTCACAGATACGCAGTATTTT.

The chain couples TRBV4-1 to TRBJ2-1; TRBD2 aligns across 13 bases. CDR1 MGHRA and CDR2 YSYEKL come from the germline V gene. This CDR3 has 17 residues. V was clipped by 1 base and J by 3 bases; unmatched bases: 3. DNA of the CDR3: TGCGCCAGCAGCCAAGGGGGACTAGCGGGAAGCTACAATGAGCAGTTCTTC. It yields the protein CASSQGGLAGSYNEQFF.

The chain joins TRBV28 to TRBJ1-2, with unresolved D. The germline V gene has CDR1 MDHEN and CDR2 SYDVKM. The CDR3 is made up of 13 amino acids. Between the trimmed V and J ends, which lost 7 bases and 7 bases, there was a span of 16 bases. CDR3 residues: CASTLAPTAGYTF. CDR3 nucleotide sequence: TGTGCCAGCACCCTCGCCCCGACTGCTGGCTACACCTTC.

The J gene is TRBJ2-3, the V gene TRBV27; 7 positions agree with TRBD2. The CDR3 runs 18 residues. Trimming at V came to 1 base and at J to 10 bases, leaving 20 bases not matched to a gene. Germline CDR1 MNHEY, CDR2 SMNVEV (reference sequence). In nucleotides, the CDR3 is TGTGCCAGCAGTTTATTCGGGCGTCTAGCGGCCAACGCCGGAGCGCAGTATTTT. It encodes CASSLFGRLAANAGAQYF.

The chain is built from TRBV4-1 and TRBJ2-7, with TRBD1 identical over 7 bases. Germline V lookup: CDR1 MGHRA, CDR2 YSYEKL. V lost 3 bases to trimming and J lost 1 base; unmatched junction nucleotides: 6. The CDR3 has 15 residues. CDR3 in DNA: TGCGCCAGCAGCCAGCCAGGGGACAGTTCCTACGAGCAGTACTTC. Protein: CASSQPGDSSYEQYF.

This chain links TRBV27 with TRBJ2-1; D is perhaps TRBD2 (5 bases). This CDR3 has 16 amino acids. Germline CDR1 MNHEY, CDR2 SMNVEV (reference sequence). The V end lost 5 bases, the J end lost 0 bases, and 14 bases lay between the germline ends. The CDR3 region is CASSRYSVSSYNEQFF. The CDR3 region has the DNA TGTGCCAGCAGTCGGTATAGCGTTAGCTCCTACAATGAGCAGTTCTTC.

The CDR3 reads CAISEPDRTMYNEQFF. Written as DNA, the CDR3 is TGTGCCATCAGTGAGCCGGACAGGACCATGTACAATGAGCAGTTCTTC. The V call is TRBV10-3, the J call TRBJ2-1, with TRBD1 matching over 7 bases. Germline V gene lookup returns CDR1 ENHRY and CDR2 SYGVKD. J lost 4 bases, V lost 2 bases, and 8 bases had no gene match. CDR3 length: 16 amino acids.

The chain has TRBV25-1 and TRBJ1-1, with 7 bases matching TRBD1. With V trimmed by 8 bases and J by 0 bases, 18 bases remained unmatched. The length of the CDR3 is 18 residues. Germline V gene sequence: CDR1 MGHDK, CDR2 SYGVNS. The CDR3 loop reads CASPPPPRTGHMNTEAFF. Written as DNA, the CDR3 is TGTGCCAGCCCCCCCCCGCCGAGGACAGGTCACATGAACACTGAAGCTTTCTTT.

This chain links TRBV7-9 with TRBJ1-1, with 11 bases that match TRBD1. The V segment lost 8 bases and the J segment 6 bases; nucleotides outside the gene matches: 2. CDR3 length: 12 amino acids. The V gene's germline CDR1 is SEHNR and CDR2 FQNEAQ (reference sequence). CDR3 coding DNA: TGTGCCAGCCAGGGACAGGGGGCTGAAGCTTTCTTT. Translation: CASQGQGAEAFF.

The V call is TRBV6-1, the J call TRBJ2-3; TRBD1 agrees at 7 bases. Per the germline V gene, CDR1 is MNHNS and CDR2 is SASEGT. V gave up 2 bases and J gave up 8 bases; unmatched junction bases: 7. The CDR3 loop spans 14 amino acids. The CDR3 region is CASSELQGSGTQYF. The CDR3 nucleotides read TGTGCCAGCAGTGAATTACAGGGGAGCGGTACGCAGTATTTT.

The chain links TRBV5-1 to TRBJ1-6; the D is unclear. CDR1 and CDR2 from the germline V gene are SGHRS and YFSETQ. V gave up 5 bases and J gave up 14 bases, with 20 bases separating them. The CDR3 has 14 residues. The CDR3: CASSDSPREWTLHF. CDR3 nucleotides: TGCGCCAGCAGTGATTCGCCCCGGGAGTGGACCCTCCACTTT.

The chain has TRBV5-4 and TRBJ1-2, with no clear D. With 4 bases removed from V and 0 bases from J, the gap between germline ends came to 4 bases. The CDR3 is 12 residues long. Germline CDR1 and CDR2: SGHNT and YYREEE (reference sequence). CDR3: CASSPSNYGYTF. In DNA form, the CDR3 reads TGTGCCAGCAGCCCTTCTAACTATGGCTACACCTTC.

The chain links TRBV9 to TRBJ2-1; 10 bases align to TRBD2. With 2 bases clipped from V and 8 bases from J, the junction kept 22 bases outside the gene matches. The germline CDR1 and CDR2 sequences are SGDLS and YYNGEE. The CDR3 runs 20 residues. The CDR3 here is CASSVLRRSGRAILVYEQFF. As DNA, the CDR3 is TGTGCCAGCAGCGTTTTAAGGAGGAGCGGGAGGGCCATACTGGTCTATGAGCAGTTCTTC.

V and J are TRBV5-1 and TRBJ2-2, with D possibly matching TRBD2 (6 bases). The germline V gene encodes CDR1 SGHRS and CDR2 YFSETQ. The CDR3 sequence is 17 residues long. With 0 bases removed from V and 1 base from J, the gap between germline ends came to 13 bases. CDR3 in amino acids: CASSLDSGGENTGELFF. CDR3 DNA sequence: TGCGCCAGCAGCTTGGATTCCGGGGGTGAGAACACCGGGGAGCTGTTTTTT.

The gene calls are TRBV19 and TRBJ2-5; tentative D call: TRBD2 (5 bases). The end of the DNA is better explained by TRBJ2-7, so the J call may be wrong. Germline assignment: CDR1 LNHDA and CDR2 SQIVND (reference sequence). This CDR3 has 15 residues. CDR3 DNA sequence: TGTGCCAGTAGGCGCGGAGGAGAGGGCTCCTACGAGCAGTACTTC. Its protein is CASRRGGEGSYEQYF.

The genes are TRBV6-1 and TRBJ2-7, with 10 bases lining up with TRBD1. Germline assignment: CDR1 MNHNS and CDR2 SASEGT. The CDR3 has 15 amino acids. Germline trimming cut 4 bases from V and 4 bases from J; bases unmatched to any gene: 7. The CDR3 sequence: CASSALRDRGYEQYF. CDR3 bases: TGTGCCAGCAGTGCACTCCGGGACAGGGGTTACGAGCAGTACTTC.